This T cell receptor (beta chain) was identified during a study of blood T cell repertoires in COVID-19. Study-level information: Material from acute and convalescent COVID-19 was sourced from the United States, Italy and Spain. In each case, the material was cDNA or gDNA derived from T cells, B-cell-depleted T cells, or PBMCs.

Original processing methods: Quantification of nucleated cells was approximated via reference gene primer amplification. Some clones are missing from TCRdb's copy, which holds only in-frame ones; the method was immunoSEQ multiplex PCR. That table is the source of V, J and clone size, and D and trimming were worked out from the DNA. The sample holds under 200,000 clones, approximately 88% seen once. This clone was seen a few times. The CDR3 is 15 amino acids. V was cut by 5 bases and J by 0 bases, with 14 bases left in between. The germline V gene encodes CDR1 SGHTA and CDR2 FQGNSA. This TCR came from a woman over 75 with active or convalescent COVID-19. The chain couples TRBV7-2 to TRBJ2-7; maybe TRBD2 (5 bases). Material: peripheral blood. The chain's CDR3 is CASSPRAQISYEQYF. In DNA form, the CDR3 reads TGTGCCAGCAGCCCGAGGGCGCAGATCTCCTACGAGCAGTACTTC.